This T cell receptor (beta chain) was identified in a study of T cell responses to AZD1222 COVID-19 vaccine. This CDR3 has 15 amino acids. Per the germline V gene, CDR1 is PRHDT and CDR2 is FYEKMQ (reference sequence). V dropped 6 bases and J dropped 0; count of bases not matched to a gene: 8. TCRdb keeps only in-frame clones here, not all; method: immunoSEQ multiplex PCR. This table holds around 200,000 clones, about 92% found once. Overall study findings and caveats: Unmutated variant regions are reportedly targeted by nearly half of spike-specific TCRs. Mapped onto spike, vaccine-associated CD4 TCRs spanned it and were dominant at 160-218 and 743-854. Donors were mostly white British, more females; clonal diversity possibly underestimated.

A note on this clone: Antigen unknown.

This clonotype originated in an adult in good health. This material consisted of peripheral blood, taken on day 0 of AZD1222 vaccination. This chain joins TRBV13 and TRBJ2-7, with 7 bases that match TRBD1. The CDR3 coding sequence is TGTGCCAGCAGACCCAGGACAGGATACTCCTACGAGCAGTACTTC. Protein: CASRPRTGYSYEQYF. The full variable domain, with the rest looked up from reference TRBV13 and TRBJ2-7, is AAGVIQSPRHLIKEKRETATLKCYPIPRHDTVYWYQQGPGQDPQFLISFYEKMQSDKGSIPDRFSAQQFSDYHSELNMSSLELGDSALYFCASRPRTGYSYEQYFGPGTRLTVT.